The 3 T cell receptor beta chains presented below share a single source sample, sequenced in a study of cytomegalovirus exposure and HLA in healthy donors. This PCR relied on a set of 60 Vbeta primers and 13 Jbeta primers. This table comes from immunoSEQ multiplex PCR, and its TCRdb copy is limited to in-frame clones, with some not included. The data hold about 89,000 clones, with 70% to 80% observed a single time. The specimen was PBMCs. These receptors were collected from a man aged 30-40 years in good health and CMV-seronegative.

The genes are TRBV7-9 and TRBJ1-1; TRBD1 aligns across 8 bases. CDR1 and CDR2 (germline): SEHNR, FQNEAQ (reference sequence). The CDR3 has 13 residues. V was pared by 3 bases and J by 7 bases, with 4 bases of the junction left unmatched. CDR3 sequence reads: CASSFSGQDEAFF. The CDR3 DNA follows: TGTGCCAGCAGCTTTTCGGGACAGGATGAAGCTTTCTTT.

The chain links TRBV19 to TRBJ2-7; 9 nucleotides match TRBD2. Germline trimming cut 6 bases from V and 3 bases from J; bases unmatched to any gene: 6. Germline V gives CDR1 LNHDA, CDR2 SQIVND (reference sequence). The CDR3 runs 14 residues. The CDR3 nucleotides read TGTGCCAGTAGCACGGGTAGCGGGGGCTACGAGCAGTACTTC. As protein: CASSTGSGGYEQYF. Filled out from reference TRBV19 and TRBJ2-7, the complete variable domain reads DGGITQSPKYLFRKEGQNVTLSCEQNLNHDAMYWYRQDPGQGLRLIYYSQIVNDFQKGDIAEGYSVSREKKESFPLTVTSAQKNPTAFYLCASSTGSGGYEQYFGPGTRLTVT.

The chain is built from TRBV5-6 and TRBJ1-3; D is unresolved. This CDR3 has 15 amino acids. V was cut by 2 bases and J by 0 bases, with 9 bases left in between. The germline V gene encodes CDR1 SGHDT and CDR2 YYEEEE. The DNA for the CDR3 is TGTGCCAGCAGCTTCGGTTCAGGCTCTGGAAACACCATATATTTT. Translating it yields CASSFGSGSGNTIYF.